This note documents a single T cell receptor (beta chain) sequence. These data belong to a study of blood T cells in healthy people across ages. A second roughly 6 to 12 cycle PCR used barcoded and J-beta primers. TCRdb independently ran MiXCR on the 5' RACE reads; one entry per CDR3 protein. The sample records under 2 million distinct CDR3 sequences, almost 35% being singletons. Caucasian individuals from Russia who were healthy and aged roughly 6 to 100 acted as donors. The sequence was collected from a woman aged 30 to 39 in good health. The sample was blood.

This chain's CDR3 is CSARDLARSYEQYF. For the CDR3, the DNA is TGCAGTGCTAGAGATCTCGCAAGGAGCTACGAGCAGTACTTC. The chain uses TRBV20-1 and TRBJ2-7; D not resolved. The length of the CDR3 is 14 residues. V lost 0 bases, J lost 3 bases, and 12 bases lay in between. Germline V lookup: CDR1 DFQATT, CDR2 SNEGSKA (reference sequence).